These 17 T cell receptor beta chains share one sample of origin, sequenced in a study of cytomegalovirus exposure and HLA in healthy donors. The PCR employed 60 Vbeta primers together with 13 Jbeta primers. The assay was immunoSEQ multiplex PCR, and TCRdb's table has in-frame clones only and misses some. Of about 98,000 clones listed, approximately 70% were seen once; the top ten hold 2% to 2.5%. Sequencing was performed on PBMCs. The receptors come from a man over 45 in good health and CMV-seronegative.

V usage is TRBV29-1 and J usage is TRBJ2-7, with 7 bases identical to TRBD1. Germline V gene data show CDR1 as SQVTM and CDR2 as ANQGSEA. The CDR3 contains 13 residues. J was trimmed by 0 bases and V by 6 bases; bases with no gene match: 5. The DNA of the CDR3 is TGCAGCGTAAAAAGACAGGGCTCCTACGAGCAGTACTTC. Translation: CSVKRQGSYEQYF.

This clone showed up just a few times. Other DNA sequences in the same sample also yield this CDR3. This rearrangement joins TRBV5-1 to TRBJ2-1; 7 bases match TRBD1. CDR1 SGHRS and CDR2 YFSETQ come from the germline V gene. CDR3 size: 15 residues. The V segment lost 0 bases and the J segment 4 bases; nucleotides outside the gene matches: 4. The CDR3, as DNA: TGCGCCAGCAGCTTGGCGCCGGGACAGTACAATGAGCAGTTCTTC. It codes for CASSLAPGQYNEQFF.

The chain combines TRBV6-5 with TRBJ1-1, with D unclear. This CDR3 spans 13 amino acids. Trimming removed 6 bases from V and 4 bases from J, with 12 bases in between. Germline V gene data show CDR1 as MNHEY and CDR2 as SVGAGI. The CDR3 is CASRPHGATEAFF. The CDR3 DNA is TGTGCCAGCAGACCACACGGAGCCACTGAAGCTTTCTTT.

J is TRBJ2-3 and V is TRBV29-1, with 7 bases aligning to TRBD2. The V gene's germline CDR1 is SQVTM and CDR2 ANQGSEA. V dropped 6 bases and J dropped 3; count of bases not matched to a gene: 6. The CDR3 runs to 13 residues. CDR3 nucleotides: TGCAGCGTAACTAGCGTCATAACAGATACGCAGTATTTT. Translated: CSVTSVITDTQYF.

V and J are TRBV28 and TRBJ1-1, with 9 bases lining up with TRBD1. V lost 5 bases, J lost 3 bases, and 4 bases stayed unmatched. The germline V gene encodes CDR1 MDHEN and CDR2 SYDVKM. This CDR3 region has 14 residues. For the CDR3, the DNA is TGTGCCAGCAGTCCTGGGACAGGGCACACTGAAGCTTTCTTT. Translation: CASSPGTGHTEAFF.

CDR3 amino acids: CASSLNSGLMNEQFF. The CDR3 DNA reads TGTGCCAGCTCACTCAACAGTGGGCTGATGAATGAGCAGTTCTTC. V is TRBV18 and J is TRBJ2-1; D unresolved. Trimming took 4 bases from V and 7 from J, leaving 17 bases between them. CDR1 is KGHSH, CDR2 LQKENI, per germline. This CDR3 has 15 amino acids.

The rearrangement joins TRBV4-1 to TRBJ2-3, with D possibly being TRBD2 (5 bases). V was pared by 0 bases and J by 0 bases, with 13 bases between. This CDR3 is built from 17 residues. From germline, CDR1 is MGHRA and CDR2 YSYEKL. In DNA, the CDR3 is TGCGCCAGCAGCCAAGATAAGCGGCCCCCTAGCACAGATACGCAGTATTTT. Protein product: CASSQDKRPPSTDTQYF.

The chain joins TRBV27 to TRBJ1-4; weak D call: TRBD1 (5 bases). V was trimmed by 5 bases and J by 3 bases, leaving 19 bases between them. The length of the CDR3 is 17 residues. Germline assignment: CDR1 MNHEY and CDR2 SMNVEV (reference sequence). The DNA for the CDR3 is TGTGCCAGCAGTCTCCGCGGGGGGAGTTCTGCTAATGAAAAACTGTTTTTT. The encoded protein is CASSLRGGSSANEKLFF.

This clone was seen once. This chain connects TRBV5-1 to TRBJ2-7; 8 nucleotides match TRBD1. CDR1 and CDR2 from the germline V gene are SGHRS and YFSETQ. The CDR3 totals 12 residues. Trimming at V came to 7 bases and at J to 3 bases, leaving 3 bases not matched to a gene. CDR3 in DNA: TGCGCCAGCGGACAGGGCCACTACGAGCAGTACTTC. It is translated as CASGQGHYEQYF.

J is TRBJ2-7 and V is TRBV18, with 9 bases fitting TRBD2. After removal of 1 base from V and 0 bases from J, the junction contained 4 bases not matched to a gene. The CDR3 runs to 16 residues. CDR1 is KGHSH and CDR2 is LQKENI in the germline V gene. The CDR3 reads CASSPLLAGSSYEQYF. The CDR3 DNA reads TGTGCCAGCTCACCACTCCTAGCGGGGAGCTCCTACGAGCAGTACTTC.

CDR3 DNA sequence: TGTGCCAGCAGTACCAGGGGCGCAACTAATGAAAAACTGTTTTTT. This encodes CASSTRGATNEKLFF. This chain uses TRBV6-1 with TRBJ1-4; weak D call: TRBD1 (6 bases). CDR1 and CDR2 from the germline V gene are MNHNS and SASEGT. The CDR3 consists of 15 residues. Trimming pared 5 bases from V and 0 bases from J, leaving 10 bases between.

The chain joins TRBV7-8 to TRBJ1-5; D not resolved. The germline gives CDR1 SGHVS, CDR2 FQNEAQ. This CDR3 comprises 17 residues. Trimming shortened V by 1 base and J by 0 bases, and 13 bases separated the two germline ends. CDR3 sequence (DNA): TGTGCCAGCAGCTTAGGTTTAACAGCGGATAGCAATCAGCCCCAGCATTTT. Translating it yields CASSLGLTADSNQPQHF.

This chain links TRBV19 with TRBJ1-1; D is undetermined. The germline V gene encodes CDR1 LNHDA and CDR2 SQIVND (reference sequence). V was shortened by 7 bases and J by 1 base, with 7 bases between the two germline ends. This CDR3 has 12 amino acids. The DNA of the CDR3 is TGTGCCAGTAAGGAGGGGAACACTGAAGCTTTCTTT. Its translation is CASKEGNTEAFF.

V usage is TRBV28 and J usage is TRBJ2-7; 7 bases are shared with TRBD2. With V trimmed by 2 bases and J by 1 base, 14 bases remained unmatched. The germline V gene has CDR1 MDHEN and CDR2 SYDVKM. This CDR3 has 18 residues. CDR3 sequence: CASSLAGGEGSRSYEQYF. The CDR3 bases are TGTGCCAGCAGTTTAGCGGGCGGGGAGGGATCGCGATCCTACGAGCAGTACTTC.

V is TRBV5-4 and J is TRBJ2-1, with 16 nucleotides matching TRBD2. V was clipped by 7 bases and J by 9 bases; unmatched bases: 4. The CDR3 extends over 14 amino acids. Germline CDR1 reads SGHNT; CDR2 reads YYREEE (reference sequence). CDR3 sequence reads: CASGTSGGVVEQFF. CDR3 in DNA: TGTGCCAGCGGGACTAGCGGGGGGGTAGTTGAGCAGTTCTTC.

The rearrangement links TRBV10-2 to TRBJ2-5; the D gene is possibly TRBD1 (6 bases). In germline, CDR1 is WSHSY, CDR2 SAAADI. Trimming left V 2 bases short and J 0 bases short, with 13 bases between. This CDR3 has 16 residues. The CDR3 is CASSEPTRTDQETQYF. The CDR3 DNA sequence: TGCGCCAGCAGTGAGCCCACCCGGACAGACCAAGAGACCCAGTACTTC.

V is TRBV4-2 and J is TRBJ2-1, with 13 bases lining up with TRBD2. CDR3 length: 18 amino acids. Germline CDR1 LGHNA, CDR2 YNFKEQ. The V and J ends lost 4 bases and 1 base, in that order; junction bases with no gene match: 7. The CDR3: CASSRTSGRTTSYNEQFF. Written as DNA, the CDR3 is TGTGCCAGCAGCCGGACTAGCGGGAGAACGACGTCCTACAATGAGCAGTTCTTC.